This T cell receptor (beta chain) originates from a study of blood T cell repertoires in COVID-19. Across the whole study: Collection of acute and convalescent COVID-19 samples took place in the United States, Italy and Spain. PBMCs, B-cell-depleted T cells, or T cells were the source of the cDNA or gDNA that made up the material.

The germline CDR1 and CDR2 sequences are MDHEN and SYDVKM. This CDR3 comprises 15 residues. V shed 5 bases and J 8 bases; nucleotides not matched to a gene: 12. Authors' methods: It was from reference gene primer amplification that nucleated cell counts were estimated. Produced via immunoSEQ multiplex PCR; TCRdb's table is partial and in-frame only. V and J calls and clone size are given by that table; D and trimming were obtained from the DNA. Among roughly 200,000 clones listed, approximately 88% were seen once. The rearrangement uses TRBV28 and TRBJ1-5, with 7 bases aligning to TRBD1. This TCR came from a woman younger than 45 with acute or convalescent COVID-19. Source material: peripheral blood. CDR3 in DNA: TGTGCCAGCAGTACCTTAACAGGGGCGAGCAAGCCCCAGCATTTT. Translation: CASSTLTGASKPQHF.